These 21 T cell receptor beta chains originate from one sample sequenced in a study of molecular identifiers for immune sequencing clone quantification. MiXCR was run by TCRdb on the PCR reads, yielding one entry per CDR3 protein. The sample has around 480,000 distinct CDR3 sequences, 20% to 25% seen once; the top ten hold approximately 0.8%. The sequenced sample consisted of naive CD8+ T cells from blood, with Jurkat cell RNA spiked in. Subset of the sample: FACS-sorted CD8+CD4-CCR7+CD45RA+ naive T cells. The source is a human donor in good health. Some libraries in this study had Jurkat cell RNA spiked in.

This clonotype showed up just a few times. V gene TRBV5-6 combines with J gene TRBJ2-3, with a weak D call TRBD2 (5 bases). Trimming stripped 3 bases from V and 4 bases from J, with 6 bases between. Germline values: CDR1 SGHDT, CDR2 YYEEEE. The CDR3 sequence is 12 residues long. The CDR3 region has the DNA TGTGCCAGCAGCTGGACTCCAGATACGCAGTATTTT. This encodes CASSWTPDTQYF.

This clonotype was counted at least ten times. The chain uses TRBV13 and TRBJ1-5; D is ambiguous. This CDR3 is 16 amino acids long. The V and J ends lost 0 bases and 2 bases respectively, with 11 bases between them. The germline V gene has CDR1 PRHDT and CDR2 FYEKMQ (reference sequence). CDR3 DNA sequence: TGTGCCAGCAGCTTAGGTTCGGGGATGGGCAATCAGCCCCAGCATTTT. Translating it yields CASSLGSGMGNQPQHF. Supplemented by reference TRBV13 and TRBJ1-5, the full variable domain reads AAGVIQSPRHLIKEKRETATLKCYPIPRHDTVYWYQQGPGQDPQFLISFYEKMQSDKGSIPDRFSAQQFSDYHSELNMSSLELGDSALYFCASSLGSGMGNQPQHFGDGTRLSIL.

V usage is TRBV19 and J usage is TRBJ1-2; D call uncertain. CDR1 LNHDA and CDR2 SQIVND come from the germline V gene (reference sequence). Deletions cut 5 bases from V and 4 bases from J, with 5 bases between. This CDR3 is built from 11 residues. CDR3 DNA sequence: TGTGCCAGTAGTCACGGCTATGGCTACACCTTC. Translating gives CASSHGYGYTF.

The CDR3 reads CASSRGTSVNNEQFF. Written as DNA, the CDR3 is TGCGCCAGCAGCCGGGGGACTAGCGTCAACAATGAGCAGTTCTTC. This sequence joins TRBV4-3 and TRBJ2-1; 10 bases agree with TRBD2. V lost 4 bases and J lost 5; bases outside the gene matches: 5. The CDR3 covers 15 residues. Germline CDR1 reads LGHNA; CDR2 reads YSLEER.

This clonotype came up many times. This CDR3 is CASSVDLGSHEAFF. The CDR3 nucleotides read TGTGCCAGCAGCGTAGATCTCGGTTCCCATGAAGCTTTCTTT. The chain joins TRBV9 to TRBJ1-1, with no clear D. V lost 0 bases to trimming and J lost 7 bases, with 13 bases between them. The CDR3 is 14 amino acids. Germline assignment: CDR1 SGDLS and CDR2 YYNGEE.

Concerning this clonotype: Sequence at one end of the junction differs from germline and may be a read error. V gene TRBV20-1 combines with J gene TRBJ2-4, with no clear D. Germline V lookup: CDR1 DFQATT, CDR2 SNEGSKA (reference sequence). The length of the CDR3 is 18 residues. CDR3 in amino acids: CCARDLSAPDEAKNIQYF. DNA of the CDR3: TGCTGTGCTAGAGATCTTTCGGCCCCGGACGAAGCCAAAAACATTCAGTACTTC.

This clonotype was seen only a few times. The V and J genes are TRBV9 and TRBJ1-2; D uncertain. Germline assignment: CDR1 SGDLS and CDR2 YYNGEE. Trimming shortened V by 3 bases and J by 0 bases, and 12 bases separated the two germline ends. The CDR3 runs 15 residues. This chain's CDR3 is CASSAHLNSNYGYTF. DNA for the CDR3: TGTGCCAGCAGCGCTCACCTTAATTCTAACTATGGCTACACCTTC.

J is TRBJ2-4 and V is TRBV7-9, with a weak D call TRBD2 (7 bases). The CDR3 length is 14 residues. The V gene lost 5 bases and the J gene lost 6 bases, with 14 bases spanning the gap. The V gene's germline CDR1 is SEHNR and CDR2 FQNEAQ (reference sequence). CDR3 sequence reads: CASSLTGRGNIQYF. The CDR3 DNA reads TGTGCCAGCAGCCTAACAGGGAGGGGAAACATTCAGTACTTC.

This clonotype appeared a few times. V and J are TRBV19 and TRBJ2-7; the D gene is possibly TRBD1 (5 bases). This CDR3 spans 13 amino acids. V was trimmed by 5 bases and J by 6 bases, leaving 14 bases between them. Germline V gene sequence: CDR1 LNHDA, CDR2 SQIVND (reference sequence). Here the CDR3 reads CASSEAGPAEQYF. As DNA, the CDR3 is TGTGCCAGTAGTGAAGCAGGGCCCGCCGAGCAGTACTTC. Full variable domain (rest looked up from reference TRBV19 and TRBJ2-7): DGGITQSPKYLFRKEGQNVTLSCEQNLNHDAMYWYRQDPGQGLRLIYYSQIVNDFQKGDIAEGYSVSREKKESFPLTVTSAQKNPTAFYLCASSEAGPAEQYFGPGTRLTVT.

Note on this clonotype: This may stem from a read error, because a much larger clone lies one nucleotide away. The chain uses TRBV9 and TRBJ2-7; 10 positions agree with TRBD2. With 3 bases clipped from V and 5 bases from J, the junction kept 11 bases outside the gene matches. The CDR3 has 16 residues. The germline V gene has CDR1 SGDLS and CDR2 YYNGEE. CDR3 loop: CASSAGRASGSHEQYF. The CDR3 nucleotides read TGTGCCAGCAGCGCAGGACGTGCTAGCGGGAGCCACGAGCAGTACTTC.

This clonotype was counted only a few times. The chain recombines TRBV5-8 with TRBJ2-7; 8 bases align to TRBD2. V was pared by 0 bases and J by 6 bases, with 5 bases of the junction left unmatched. Per the germline V gene, CDR1 is SGHTS and CDR2 is YDEGEE. This CDR3 comprises 14 residues. The CDR3 reads CASSLEGLVPEQYF. The CDR3 DNA reads as TGTGCCAGCAGCTTGGAGGGACTAGTTCCCGAGCAGTACTTC.

The sample holds a few counts of this clonotype. The chain employs TRBV14 and TRBJ1-3; no definite D call. Germline V gene data show CDR1 as SGHDN and CDR2 as FVKESK. With 0 bases removed from V and 0 bases from J, the gap between germline ends came to 6 bases. The CDR3 extends over 15 amino acids. This CDR3 reads CASSQDGDSGNTIYF. As DNA, the CDR3 is TGTGCCAGCAGCCAAGATGGGGACTCTGGAAACACCATATATTTT.

The V gene is TRBV6-5, the J gene TRBJ2-5; D call uncertain. In germline, CDR1 is MNHEY, CDR2 SVGAGI. The CDR3 runs to 16 residues. V was shortened by 8 bases and J by 5 bases, with 24 bases between the two germline ends. DNA for the CDR3: TGTGCCAGCCAGGCGTCTCGTGTGGGTCCCGTCGAGACCCAGTACTTC. It encodes CASQASRVGPVETQYF.

Ten or more counts support this clonotype. The chain links TRBV7-9 to TRBJ2-2; possible D gene TRBD2, 5 bases. Germline values: CDR1 SEHNR, CDR2 FQNEAQ (reference sequence). The CDR3 runs 17 residues. Trimming stripped 3 bases from V and 7 bases from J, with 21 bases between. The CDR3 coding sequence is TGTGCCAGCAGCTTCCCGACGACGGGGAGTCTGAGCGGGGAGCTGTTTTTT. Translating gives CASSFPTTGSLSGELFF.

Concerning this clonotype itself: This could be a read error, since a much larger clone is one nucleotide away. The rearrangement uses TRBV7-3 and TRBJ2-1, with 9 positions matching TRBD1. There are 16 residues in the CDR3. Unmatched junction bases numbered 9, after V lost 3 bases and J lost 6 bases. Germline values: CDR1 SGHTA, CDR2 FQGTGA. The CDR3 DNA follows: TGTGCCAGCAGCTTCCGAGGGACAGGGTCACGCAATGAGCAGTTCTTC. Amino acids: CASSFRGTGSRNEQFF.

There are many counts of this clonotype. This CDR3 is CASSLDGWDSGTEAFF. The CDR3 nucleotides are TGTGCCAGCAGTTTAGACGGTTGGGATTCGGGCACTGAAGCTTTCTTT. The genes are TRBV27 and TRBJ1-1; D ambiguous. Germline CDR1 is MNHEY and CDR2 is SMNVEV (reference sequence). The CDR3 spans 16 residues. Deletions cut 2 bases from V and 4 bases from J, with 17 bases between.

Of note for this clonotype: This could be a read error, since a much larger clone is one nucleotide away. The chain recombines TRBV28 with TRBJ1-1; D is unclear. This CDR3 comprises 12 residues. The germline gives CDR1 MDHEN, CDR2 SYDVKM. V lost 6 bases and J lost 3, with 8 bases in between. CDR3 DNA sequence: TGTGCCAGCAGGGCCAGTTACACTGAAGCTTTCTTT. Amino acids: CASRASYTEAFF.

DNA of the CDR3: TGTGCCAGCAGAAGCGTGACAGGGCAACACGAGCAGTACTTC. The encoded protein is CASRSVTGQHEQYF. The chain couples TRBV28 to TRBJ2-7; 7 bases are shared with TRBD1. The CDR3 has 14 residues. The V segment lost 6 bases and the J segment 5 bases; nucleotides outside the gene matches: 10. Per germline, CDR1 MDHEN and CDR2 SYDVKM.

This clonotype was observed many times. The genes are TRBV4-1 and TRBJ2-7; 8 bases agree with TRBD1. This CDR3 has 13 residues. Germline V CDR1 and CDR2: MGHRA, YSYEKL. J lost 10 bases, V lost 4 bases, and 9 bases had no gene match. CDR3: CASSPGQGNEQYF. DNA for the CDR3: TGCGCCAGCAGCCCAGGACAGGGTAATGAACAGTACTTC.

This clonotype was observed many times. The DNA for the CDR3 is TGCAGTGCTAGAGTAAGGGGGAGTAGCTCCTACGAGCAGTACTTC. Protein: CSARVRGSSSYEQYF. The genes are TRBV20-1 and TRBJ2-7; D is possibly TRBD1 (6 bases). Germline CDR1 reads DFQATT; CDR2 reads SNEGSKA (reference sequence). The CDR3 extends over 15 amino acids. The ends were cut back, 1 base at V and 0 bases at J, with 13 bases in the middle.

Concerning this clonotype: A much bigger clone sits one base away, suggesting this may be a read error. A read error is likely, as this CDR3 ends without the conserved phenylalanine or tryptophan. The V call is TRBV6-5, the J call TRBJ2-5, with D perhaps TRBD2 (7 bases). Between the trimmed V and J ends, which lost 5 bases and 4 bases, there was a span of 14 bases. The CDR3 is 14 amino acids. Germline assignment: CDR1 MNHEY and CDR2 SVGAGI. The CDR3 DNA reads as TGTGCCAGCAGTGAGGGGGGGTTGAGAGAGACCCAGTACCTC. Protein: CASSEGGLRETQYL.